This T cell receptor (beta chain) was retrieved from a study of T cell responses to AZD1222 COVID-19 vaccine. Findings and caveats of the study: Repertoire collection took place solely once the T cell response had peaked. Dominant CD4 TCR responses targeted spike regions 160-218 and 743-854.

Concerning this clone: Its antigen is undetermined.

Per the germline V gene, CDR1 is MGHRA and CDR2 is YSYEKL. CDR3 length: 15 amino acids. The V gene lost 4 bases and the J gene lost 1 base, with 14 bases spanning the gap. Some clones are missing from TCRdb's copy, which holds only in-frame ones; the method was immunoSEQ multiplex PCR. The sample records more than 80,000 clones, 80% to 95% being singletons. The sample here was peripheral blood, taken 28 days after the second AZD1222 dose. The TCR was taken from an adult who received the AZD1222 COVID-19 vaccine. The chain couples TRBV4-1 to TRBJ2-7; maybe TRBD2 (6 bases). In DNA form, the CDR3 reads TGCGCCAGCAGCCTAGCGGCTCAGGAGTCCTACGAGCAGTACTTC. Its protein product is CASSLAAQESYEQYF.